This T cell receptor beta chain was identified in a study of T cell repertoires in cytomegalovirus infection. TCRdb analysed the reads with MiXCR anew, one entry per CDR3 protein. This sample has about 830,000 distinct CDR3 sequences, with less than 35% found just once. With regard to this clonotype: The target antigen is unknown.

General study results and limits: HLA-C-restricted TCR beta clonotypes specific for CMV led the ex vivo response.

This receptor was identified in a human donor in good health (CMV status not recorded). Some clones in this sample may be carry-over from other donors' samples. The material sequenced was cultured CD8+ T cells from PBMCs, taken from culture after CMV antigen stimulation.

In nucleotides, the CDR3 is TGTGCCAGCACCGTTCGTTCGGGGACAGGGAACGAGCAGTACTTC. Translation gives CASTVRSGTGNEQYF. This chain links TRBV27 with TRBJ2-7, with TRBD1 identical over 9 bases. Germline CDR1 MNHEY, CDR2 SMNVEV (reference sequence). With 7 bases clipped from V and 5 bases from J, the junction kept 12 bases outside the gene matches. The CDR3 covers 15 residues.